This T cell receptor beta chain was documented in a study of cytomegalovirus exposure and HLA in healthy donors listed by TCRdb under 2017. Broadly, across the study: In an earlier analysis of roughly 590 of the donors, 250 to 350 Gb of sequence data and approximately 120 million unique TCR beta sequences from about 190 million T cells were reported. A later genetic analysis used genome-wide SNP genotypes for about 65% of the roughly 700 donors, treating that subset as a discovery cohort. The aim of the study was to test whether cataloging public T cell receptors could identify signatures of past pathogen exposure. Donor age, sex, ethnicity and CMV serostatus were compiled together with the repertoire data. Five DR-DQ haplotypes were treated as single units for association and clustering because of strong linkage in the cohort. The number of typed donors differed by locus: 629-630 for A, B, C, DRB1 and DQB1; some 540 for DQA1; over 600 for DPA1; and about 450 for DPB1. In addition to the first cohort of approximately 670 subjects, a separate validation cohort of 130 or so different subjects was used. The later analysis used no new phenotypic data to find candidate immune exposures, relying instead on TCR beta sequences and their occurrence across donors. In an earlier analysis of about 590 of the donors, high-throughput TCR beta sequencing was used to judge whether each TCR beta V gene segment behaved as functional or pseudogenic. Of the 398 genotyped donors, 75% to 85% were placed in the genetic ancestry cluster associated with self-reported Caucasian donors. The study used immunosequencing to profile the T cell repertoires of 666 subjects and linked those repertoires to cytomegalovirus serostatus. High-throughput TCR immunosequencing, statistical association of individual TCRs with disease status, and machine learning were combined to predict cytomegalovirus infection status. A later analysis re-analyzed previously published TCR beta repertoires from 660 or so donors and added high-resolution HLA genotyping to study TCR occurrence patterns. On average, roughly 240,000 unique TCR beta nucleotide sequences were sequenced per donor among some 430 genotyped donors of the cohort, with around 19% of those sequences being non-productive. All discovery cohort repertoires had been generated using a single sequencing platform. HLA typing included class I and class II loci at four-digit resolution. An early release covering roughly 640 HLA-typed donors comprised about 290 gigabases of sequencing data and approximately 80 million unique TCR sequences. The full study reports these points: The classifier was reported to diagnose cytomegalovirus status with high specificity and sensitivity in both the original and validation cohorts. In a later analysis, 15,000 to 20,000 TCR beta sequences were associated with specific HLA alleles at a false discovery rate of 0.05. A cluster of highly shared sequence variants was judged likely to be a technical artifact of the sequencing pipeline. The only immune exposure information available for the cohort was CMV serostatus. In vitro tests confirmed that a few of the cytomegalovirus-associated TCR beta chains recognize cytomegalovirus antigens. Because the 87-base-pair reads could not distinguish some IMGT-functional V segments, including TRBV6-2 and TRBV6-3, those segments were excluded. Because HLA typing was unavailable for some donors at each locus, only the typed subset was used in association tests. A later analysis reported that several top co-occurrence clusters appeared linked to parvovirus B19, influenza, CMV and Epstein-Barr virus. A later analysis found that TCR association rates varied across HLA loci, with DRB1 alleles showing the most associated TCRs and HLA-C alleles the fewest. According to a later analysis, most CMV-associated TCR beta chains appeared to be HLA-restricted, and the HLA associations seemed to be driven largely by CMV exposure. The presence/absence analyses assumed that sequencing depth was roughly uniform across donors, and that assumption may not be true. Because counts were too low, fewer than 20 rarely observed V segments, including chromosome 9 orphons, were excluded from the earlier analysis of 587 of the donors. A later genetic analysis associated a missense DCLRE1C variant with V-gene and J-gene trimming of TCR beta chains, and an independent cohort replicated the association. In a later analysis, HLA-associated TCR beta chains showed more clonal expansion and lower generation probabilities than non-associated chains that were equally common. When HLA alleles, especially DR and DQ, strongly co-occurred, TCR associations were difficult to assign to individual alleles. In the study, about 150 TCR beta chains were listed as associated with cytomegalovirus. A further reported finding was that TCR beta sequences accurately predicted the HLA-A and HLA-B alleles for most subjects in the first cohort. An earlier analysis of around 500 of the donors showed that most TCR beta V segments appeared in productive rearrangements either about 90% or about 30% of the time, which broadly matched IMGT annotations. Correlated functional status among segregating V segments might be attributable to linkage disequilibrium, but an unknown experimental factor could not be ruled out. This cohort had only TCR beta chains sequenced, and the lack of alpha or paired-chain data limited which features could be detected. While some public TCRs were present in many individuals, most TCR sequences turned up only very rarely across donors. According to a later genetic analysis, donors in an Asian-associated ancestry cluster had fewer N-insertions in productive TCRs than the roughly 670-donor mean. The authors suggested that the approach could potentially be extended to other disease states and immunological phenotypes.

The germline V gene (reference sequence) provides CDR1 SEHNR and CDR2 FQNEAQ. Trimming leaves V shorter by 5 bases and J shorter by 6 bases, with the junction holding 5 bases beyond the gene matches. There are 14 amino acids in the CDR3, from cysteine to phenylalanine inclusive. Solely the CDR3 DNA is kept, with 42 bases framed from the first base. In total, 600 or so healthy bone marrow donors made up the cohort. At the time of sampling, every cohort member was nominally healthy, though immune exposures that went unrecorded were likely present. Of the approximately 620 cohort members, about 290 had a positive CMV serostatus and about 350 had a negative one, while no CMV serostatus was recorded for the donor. Each donor provided a peripheral blood sample, and peripheral blood mononuclear cells were used for TCR beta sequencing. Genomic DNA extraction from the blood cell samples was performed with the Qiagen DNeasy Blood Extraction Kit.

Worth noting for this clone: Its antigen specificity is not known. Within one base of it there is no much larger clone, and no base qualities were kept.

Libraries were prepared through the immunoSEQ multiplex PCR assay. For the multiplex PCR, a mixture combining 60 forward primers for TCR Vbeta segments and 13 reverse primers for TCR Jbeta segments was used. A multiplex PCR assay on genomic DNA amplified the CDR3 region of rearranged TCR beta genes. Amplified TCR beta libraries were sequenced as 87-base-pair reads on the Illumina HiSeq System. Under the source paper's analysis protocol: In a later analysis, 77 million or so unique TCR beta chains were counted across the 500 to 850 repertoires, and roughly 9.9 million of these chains were shared by at least two donors. To remove PCR and sequencing errors, raw reads were error-corrected and collapsed into unique sequences using a nearest-neighbor algorithm that merged closely related sequences. V, D and J gene segments were assigned by aligning CDR3 sequences to IMGT reference sequences. For a sequence to be retained, a match of at least six nucleotides to both a V gene segment and a J gene segment was required. A rearrangement counted as productive if the CDR3 had no stop codons and remained in frame with V and J, and every other rearrangement counted as non-productive. Following IMGT convention, CDR3 was defined as the stretch from the second conserved V-encoded cysteine to the conserved J-encoded phenylalanine. In an earlier analysis of more than 550 of the donors, sequences lacking an unambiguous match to a single V gene segment were excluded. An earlier analysis of fewer than 750 of the donors classified V segments as functional when productive rearrangements were above 56.7% and as segregating when the standard deviation between donors was above 5%. A statistical classification framework was developed to diagnose cytomegalovirus status using the catalog of TCR beta chain sequences. V and J gene assignment, in a later analysis, came from comparing TCR nucleotide sequences with IMGT/GENE-DB human TR gene sequences. The TCRdist pipeline was used in a later analysis to assign CDR3 sequences and most-parsimonious VDJ recombination scenarios. In a later analysis, every TCR beta chain was defined by the combination of its CDR3 amino acid sequence and its V-gene family, and reads without a unique V-gene family were dropped. As a way to deal with suspected cross-contamination and a sequencing artifact, a later analysis dropped 640 or so nucleotide sequences that were highly shared and had low generation probability. In a later analysis, a clonal expansion index for each public chain was calculated from normalized within-repertoire ranks of inferred template counts. In a later analysis, generation probabilities were computed using a VDJ recombination model fitted to out-of-frame rearrangements, and the results were checked against IGoR. A later analysis scored TCR-TCR, TCR-HLA and TCR-CMV co-occurrence with hypergeometric tests, applying a repertoire-size bias correction to TCR pairs. In a later analysis, false discovery rates were estimated by permuting HLA or CMV assignments 20 times. A later analysis grouped co-occurring TCRs with DBSCAN, adding TCRdist sequence similarity when clustering within HLA-allele-positive subsets. Co-occurrence clustering excluded repertoires with fewer than 30,000 or more than 120,000 public chains, plus five with anomalous nucleotide sharing. This immuneACCESS table, as held by TCRdb, lists in-frame sequences with V and J called but not all clones. Of the missing ones, under half trace to an unresolved V gene in checked studies; the others have no known cause. V and J calls and clone size are as listed in that table; D and trimming were resolved from the DNA. The sample profile shows about 140,000 clones; 66% of them were found once. The top ten clonotypes cover roughly 1.7% of the sample.

Sequencing used PBMCs. Recombination connected TRBV7-9 to TRBJ2-3, with 10 junctional bases fitting TRBD1. The sequence was obtained from a human donor in good health. The DNA reads TGTGCCAGCAGCCCGGGACAGGGGTTTGATACGCAGTATTTT. Its protein is CASSPGQGFDTQYF. Reference TRBV7-9 and TRBJ2-3 proteins supply the regions before and after the CDR3; the full variable domain is: DTGVSQNPRHKITKRGQNVTFRCDPISEHNRLYWYRQTLGQGPEFLTYFQNEAQLEKSRLLSDRFSAERPKGSFSTLEIQRTEQGDSAMYLCASSPGQGFDTQYFGPGTRLTVL.